Listed below are T cell receptor beta chains from one sample, sequenced in a study of OX40 agonist ivuxolimab in advanced cancers. This table comes from immunoSEQ multiplex PCR, and its TCRdb copy is limited to in-frame clones, with some not included. The sample records some 94,000 clones, 92% being singletons. The specimen comprised CD4+ or CD8+ T cells sorted from blood, sampled in a trial of the OX40 agonist ivuxolimab. These receptors came from an adult with an advanced solid tumor such as melanoma, head and neck, liver or kidney cancer. Both conserved end residues are trimmed from each CDR3. A clone size is listed for some rows: how often the clone was seen (once, few, many), or a class if it is expanded.

J: TRBJ1-1
V: TRBV27
size: NA
CDR3: ASSLLRGSDTEAF

J: TRBJ2-1
V: TRBV7-6
size: NA
CDR3: ASSPETEDPYNEQF

J: TRBJ2-3
V: TRBV28
size: NA
CDR3: ASSPLGDTDTQY

J: TRBJ2-1
V: TRBV4-1
size: NA
CDR3: ASSQELGRNEQF

J: TRBJ2-7
V: TRBV2
size: NA
CDR3: ASSERTIYEQY

J: TRBJ1-1
V: TRBV5-4
size: NA
CDR3: ASTDGVAATEAF

J: TRBJ1-3
V: TRBV19
size: NA
CDR3: ASSIQVSSGNTIY

J: TRBJ2-7
V: TRBV2
size: NA
CDR3: ASRGESYEQY

J: TRBJ2-7
V: TRBV9
size: NA
CDR3: ASSVGPGTQYEQY

J: TRBJ2-2
V: TRBV19
size: NA
CDR3: ASSEDSSTGELF

J: TRBJ1-1
V: TRBV27
size: few
CDR3: ASSLRGTEAF

J: TRBJ2-7
V: TRBV27
size: NA
CDR3: ASTSGYEQY

J: TRBJ2-7
V: TRBV14
size: NA
CDR3: ASSQDFGEQY

J: TRBJ2-7
V: TRBV9
size: NA
CDR3: ASSVEETSGGYEQY

J: TRBJ1-5
V: TRBV2
size: NA
CDR3: ASTSLTGGSNQPQH